A single sample gave rise to the 26 T cell receptor beta chains below, sequenced in a study of blood T cells in healthy people across ages. It was with a sample-barcoded 5' primer and a J-beta primer mix that a second PCR of roughly 7 to 11 cycles was run. TCRdb processed the 5' RACE reads anew with MiXCR; each CDR3 protein has one entry. The sample includes over a million distinct CDR3 sequences, around 59% of them seen just once. The material sequenced was blood. The receptor source for this set is a man aged 18 to 30 in good health.

Only a few counts were recorded for this clonotype. The chain employs TRBV29-1 and TRBJ2-7, with D maybe TRBD2 (7 bases). CDR3 length: 12 residues. Germline V CDR1 and CDR2: SQVTM, ANQGSEA. V lost 6 bases and J lost 7, with 16 bases in between. CDR3 DNA sequence: TGCAGCGTCCGCGTGGGGGGGCAAGAGCAGTACTTC. Residues: CSVRVGGQEQYF.

A single count supports this clonotype. The CDR3 region has the DNA TGCGCCAGCAGCCAACTTGACAGGGACGAGCAGTACTTC. Its translation is CASSQLDRDEQYF. The chain carries TRBV4-1 and TRBJ2-7, with TRBD1 matching over 7 bases. The J segment lost 5 bases and the V segment lost 2 bases, leaving 3 bases of the junction unmatched. Germline CDR1 is MGHRA and CDR2 is YSYEKL. This CDR3 region has 13 residues.

The rearrangement links TRBV4-2 to TRBJ2-5; TRBD2 agrees at 10 bases. The length of the CDR3 is 17 residues. The junction had 9 bases not matched to a gene; V was cut back by 4 bases and J by 1 base. Germline V CDR1 and CDR2: LGHNA, YNFKEQ. The CDR3 coding sequence is TGTGCCAGCAGCCCTTTCCTAGCGGGGGCATTCCAAGAGACCCAGTACTTC. This codes for CASSPFLAGAFQETQYF.

CDR3 coding DNA: TGTGCCAGCAGTGAAGGGTATAGTGATTCACCCCTCCACTTT. This translates into CASSEGYSDSPLHF. V gene TRBV25-1 combines with J gene TRBJ1-6; D ambiguous. Per the germline V gene, CDR1 is MGHDK and CDR2 is SYGVNS. The CDR3 runs 14 residues. V was pared by 2 bases and J by 8 bases, with 10 bases between.

This clonotype was seen a handful of times. V is TRBV29-1 and J is TRBJ1-2; perhaps TRBD1 as D (5 bases). The ends were cut back, 7 bases at V and 0 bases at J, with 15 bases in the middle. Germline V gene sequence: CDR1 SQVTM, CDR2 ANQGSEA. There are 14 residues in the CDR3. The CDR3 loop reads CSAGARITNYGYTF. DNA of the CDR3: TGCAGCGCTGGGGCCAGAATTACTAACTATGGCTACACCTTC. The whole variable domain, filled in from reference TRBV29-1 and TRBJ1-2, reads SAVISQKPSRDICQRGTSLTIQCQVDSQVTMMFWYRQQPGQSLTLIATANQGSEATYESGFVIDKFPISRPNLTFSTLTVSNMSPEDSSIYLCSAGARITNYGYTFGSGTRLTVV.

As for this clonotype: The junction differs from germline at one of its ends, possibly a read error. The chain is built from TRBV10-3 and TRBJ2-3; perhaps D is TRBD1 or TRBD2 (5 bases each). Germline V lookup: CDR1 ENHRY, CDR2 SYGVKD. The CDR3 has 16 residues. The CDR3 DNA is TGTGGCATCAGTGAGGGGTCTAGCAGATTCACAGATACGCAGTATTTT. Protein product: CGISEGSSRFTDTQYF.

This clonotype was counted a few times. The chain is built from TRBV27 and TRBJ2-7; D is unresolved. The CDR3 is 15 residues long. V shed 4 bases and J shed 3 bases, with 16 bases lying between them. CDR1 MNHEY and CDR2 SMNVEV come from the germline V gene (reference sequence). In DNA form, the CDR3 reads TGTGCCAGCAGTTCTTACCCGGGTCTATTCTACGAGCAGTACTTC. Amino acids: CASSSYPGLFYEQYF.

This clonotype was observed once. The chain links TRBV11-2 to TRBJ2-2, with 7 bases that match TRBD2. Per germline, CDR1 SGHAT and CDR2 FQNNGV. CDR3 length: 15 amino acids. Trimming took 7 bases from V and 4 from J; bases not matched to a gene: 9. CDR3 residues: CASTRTRGATGELFF. Written as DNA, the CDR3 is TGTGCCAGCACCAGGACTAGAGGGGCCACCGGGGAGCTGTTTTTT.

V and J are TRBV27 and TRBJ2-5; TRBD2 matches 11 bases. V dropped 9 bases and J dropped 0; count of bases not matched to a gene: 9. This CDR3 spans 16 amino acids. Germline V lookup: CDR1 MNHEY, CDR2 SMNVEV (reference sequence). The CDR3 loop is CASGPRLAGNQETQYF. The CDR3 region has the DNA TGTGCCAGTGGGCCGAGACTAGCGGGAAACCAAGAGACCCAGTACTTC.

V gene TRBV12-3 or TRBV12-4 combines with J gene TRBJ2-7, with 9 nucleotides matching TRBD2. The CDR3 runs to 14 residues. The V gene end was trimmed by 6 bases and the J gene end by 2 bases; junction bases not matched to a gene: 5. The CDR3 protein is CASSSSGITYEQYF. CDR3 sequence (DNA): TGTGCCAGCAGCTCTAGCGGGATCACCTACGAGCAGTACTTC.

This chain connects TRBV20-1 to TRBJ2-3, with 10 bases matching TRBD2. Unmatched junction bases numbered 9, after V lost 5 bases and J lost 4 bases. The CDR3 totals 15 residues. CDR1 is DFQATT and CDR2 is SNEGSKA in the germline V gene (reference sequence). This CDR3 reads CSAGISGRKSDTQYF. The CDR3 bases are TGCAGTGCTGGGATTAGCGGGAGGAAATCAGATACGCAGTATTTT.

This clonotype has just a few counts. The chain uses TRBV29-1 and TRBJ2-5; 9 nucleotides agree with TRBD2. This CDR3 is 13 amino acids long. J was trimmed by 3 bases and V by 5 bases; bases with no gene match: 4. Germline V CDR1 and CDR2: SQVTM, ANQGSEA. CDR3 DNA: TGCAGCGTTACACCTAGCGGGGAAGAGACCCAGTACTTC. Translated, it gives CSVTPSGEETQYF.

The V gene is TRBV7-2, the J gene TRBJ1-2; D may be TRBD1 (5 bases). V lost 5 bases and J 6 bases, leaving 13 bases between the germline ends. Germline CDR1 and CDR2: SGHTA and FQGNSA. The CDR3 is 13 residues long. The CDR3 coding sequence is TGTGCCAGCAGCCCCGGGAGAGGGGATGGCTACACCTTC. The encoded protein is CASSPGRGDGYTF. The whole variable domain, filled in from reference TRBV7-2 and TRBJ1-2, reads GAGVSQSPSNKVTEKGKDVELRCDPISGHTALYWYRQSLGQGLEFLIYFQGNSAPDKSGLPSDRFSAERTGGSVSTLTIQRTQQEDSAVYLCASSPGRGDGYTFGSGTRLTVV.

This clonotype was detected a few times. V is TRBV6-2 or TRBV6-3 and J is TRBJ2-7, with no clear D. CDR3 size: 14 residues. Trimming took 0 bases from V and 3 from J, leaving 9 bases between them. Germline CDR1 reads MNHEY; CDR2 reads SVGEGT. Written as DNA, the CDR3 is TGTGCCAGCAGTTACTCGAACCGAGACTACGAGCAGTACTTC. This translates into CASSYSNRDYEQYF.

J is TRBJ1-2 and V is TRBV24-1; tentative D call: TRBD1 (6 bases). The ends were cut back, 7 bases at V and 5 bases at J, with 16 bases in the middle. CDR1 is KGHDR, CDR2 SFDVKD, per germline. This CDR3 comprises 14 residues. The CDR3 sequence is CATSPWEGGYGYTF. As DNA, the CDR3 is TGTGCCACCAGCCCTTGGGAAGGGGGATATGGCTACACCTTC.

V is TRBV7-9 and J is TRBJ2-5; 8 bases are a match to TRBD2. The CDR3 extends over 13 amino acids. J was trimmed by 5 bases and V by 6 bases; bases with no gene match: 5. Germline assignment: CDR1 SEHNR and CDR2 FQNEAQ (reference sequence). The CDR3 here is CASSTTGGETQYF. In DNA form, the CDR3 reads TGTGCCAGCAGTACGACGGGGGGGGAGACCCAGTACTTC.

The genes are TRBV20-1 and TRBJ2-7, with D unclear. The J call may be in error: the DNA end matches TRBJ2-4 better. Germline-derived CDR1 and CDR2 are DFQATT and SNEGSKA (reference sequence). The CDR3 has 12 amino acids. The CDR3 region has the DNA TGCAGTGCCCAGGAGCATCGAAACATTCAGTACTTC. Protein sequence: CSAQEHRNIQYF.

A single count supports this clonotype. This chain uses TRBV3-1 with TRBJ2-5; 10 positions agree with TRBD2. The CDR3 has 16 amino acids. Germline CDR1 LGHDT, CDR2 YNNKEL (reference sequence). V lost 3 bases to trimming and J lost 11 bases; unmatched junction nucleotides: 15. The DNA for the CDR3 is TGTGCCAGCAGCCACGCTCTAGCGGGAGCCAACAATGAGCAGTACTTC. Its translation is CASSHALAGANNEQYF.

The chain combines TRBV13 with TRBJ2-1; 7 bases are shared with TRBD2. With the DNA end fitting TRBJ2-7 better, the J assignment may be wrong. The CDR3 spans 17 residues. The germline gives CDR1 PRHDT, CDR2 FYEKMQ (reference sequence). CDR3 loop: CASSLESGVSSYNEQYF. The CDR3 nucleotides read TGTGCCAGCAGCTTGGAAAGCGGGGTAAGCTCCTACAATGAGCAGTACTTC.

The chain links TRBV20-1 to TRBJ2-1; 11 bases align to TRBD2. Losses at the gene ends were 3 bases for V and 0 bases for J; bases not matched to a gene: 10. Germline CDR1 is DFQATT and CDR2 is SNEGSKA (reference sequence). This CDR3 contains 18 residues. CDR3 sequence: CSASPPLAGGISYNEQFF. In nucleotides, the CDR3 is TGCAGTGCTAGCCCCCCGCTAGCGGGAGGTATCTCCTACAATGAGCAGTTCTTC.

This clonotype was detected only once. J is TRBJ1-4 and V is TRBV6-5; the D is unclear. V lost 2 bases, J lost 0 bases, and 16 bases lay in between. The CDR3 consists of 18 residues. CDR1 is MNHEY and CDR2 is SVGAGI in the germline V gene. For the CDR3, the DNA is TGTGCCAGCAGTTACCGGCCGGAAGATGATGCAACTAATGAAAAACTGTTTTTT. It translates to CASSYRPEDDATNEKLFF.

The chain has TRBV6-1 and TRBJ2-3; D uncertain. CDR3 length: 15 amino acids. CDR1 and CDR2 (germline): MNHNS, SASEGT. The ends were cut back, 9 bases at V and 0 bases at J, with 16 bases in the middle. CDR3 nucleotide sequence: TGTGCCAGTATTGAAGTGGGGTGGAGCACAGATACGCAGTATTTT. Its protein product is CASIEVGWSTDTQYF.

V gene TRBV7-9 combines with J gene TRBJ2-3; D is ambiguous. CDR1 SEHNR and CDR2 FQNEAQ come from the germline V gene (reference sequence). The V end lost 3 bases, the J end lost 6 bases, and 13 bases lay between the germline ends. There are 14 residues in the CDR3. The CDR3, as DNA: TGTGCCAGCAGCTTTATTTCGGGTTTTGATACGCAGTATTTT. As protein: CASSFISGFDTQYF.

This clonotype has more than one count but fewer than ten. The CDR3 reads CASSSPGQGAFLATQYF. The CDR3 region has the DNA TGTGCCAGCAGCTCCCCGGGACAGGGGGCTTTTTTAGCGACCCAGTACTTC. This chain connects TRBV7-8 to TRBJ2-5; TRBD1 agrees at 12 bases. V lost 4 bases and J lost 7; bases outside the gene matches: 13. Germline lookup yields CDR1 SGHVS and CDR2 FQNEAQ. CDR3 length equals 17 residues.

The rearrangement joins TRBV20-1 to TRBJ2-5; 8 bases map to TRBD2. J was trimmed by 4 bases and V by 2 bases; bases with no gene match: 12. CDR1 is DFQATT and CDR2 is SNEGSKA in the germline V gene (reference sequence). This CDR3 has 16 amino acids. This chain's CDR3 is CSARPPGTRIRETQYF. CDR3 coding DNA: TGCAGTGCTAGACCTCCCGGGACTAGGATTAGAGAGACCCAGTACTTC.

This clonotype was counted between two and nine times. The rearrangement uses TRBV7-9 and TRBJ2-7; 7 bases match TRBD1. Germline loops: CDR1 SEHNR, CDR2 FQNEAQ (reference sequence). The J segment lost 2 bases and the V segment lost 4 bases, leaving 8 bases of the junction unmatched. The CDR3 length is 15 residues. The CDR3 reads CASSSLDRPAYEQYF. In DNA, the CDR3 is TGTGCCAGCAGCTCCTTGGACAGGCCGGCCTACGAGCAGTACTTC.